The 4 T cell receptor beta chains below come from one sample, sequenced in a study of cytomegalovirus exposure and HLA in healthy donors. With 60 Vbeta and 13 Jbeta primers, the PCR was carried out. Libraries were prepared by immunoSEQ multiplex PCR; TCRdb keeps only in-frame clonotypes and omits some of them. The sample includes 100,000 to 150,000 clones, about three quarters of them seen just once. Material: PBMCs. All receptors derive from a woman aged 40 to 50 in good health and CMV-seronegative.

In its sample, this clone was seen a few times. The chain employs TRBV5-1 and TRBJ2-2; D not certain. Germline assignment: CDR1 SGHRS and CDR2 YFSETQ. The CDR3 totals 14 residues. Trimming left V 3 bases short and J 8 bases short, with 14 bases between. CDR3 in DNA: TGCGCCAGCAGCTCGAGCCCCTCCTCGGGGGAGCTGTTTTTT. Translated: CASSSSPSSGELFF.

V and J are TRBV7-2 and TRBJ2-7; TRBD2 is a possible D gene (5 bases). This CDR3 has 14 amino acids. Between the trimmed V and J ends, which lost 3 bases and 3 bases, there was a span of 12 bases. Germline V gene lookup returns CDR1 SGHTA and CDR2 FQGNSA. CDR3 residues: CASSFGGTNYEQYF. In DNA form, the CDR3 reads TGTGCCAGCAGCTTTGGAGGAACCAACTACGAGCAGTACTTC.

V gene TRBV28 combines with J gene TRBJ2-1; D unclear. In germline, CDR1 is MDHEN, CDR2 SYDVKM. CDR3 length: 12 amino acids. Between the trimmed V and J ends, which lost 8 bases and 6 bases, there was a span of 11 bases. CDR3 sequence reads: CASVSRLNEQFF. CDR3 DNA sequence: TGTGCCAGCGTCTCTCGACTCAATGAGCAGTTCTTC.

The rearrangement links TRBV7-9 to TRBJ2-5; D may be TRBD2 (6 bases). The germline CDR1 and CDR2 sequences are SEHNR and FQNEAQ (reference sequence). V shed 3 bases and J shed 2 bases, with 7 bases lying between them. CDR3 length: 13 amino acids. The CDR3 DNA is TGTGCCAGCAGCTTCGCGGGGCAAGAGACCCAGTACTTC. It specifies CASSFAGQETQYF.